A selection of T cell receptor beta chains follows, all from one sample in a study of T cell changes during pregnancy in multiple sclerosis. Here immunoSEQ multiplex PCR was the method, and the copy in TCRdb shows in-frame clones only, minus some. The profile shows around 70,000 clones, 85% to 95% of them singletons. The material was peripheral blood, obtained before pregnancy. The receptors originated from a female donor with multiple sclerosis, enrolled in a pregnancy study. The CDR3 runs from the conserved cysteine through the conserved F or W. D genes are given only for firm matches. Expanded clones are given a class, and other clones once, few, many or no size at all.

d_call	clone_size	j_call	v_call	cdr3_aa	cdr3_nt
TRBD2	.	TRBJ2-2	TRBV7-2	CASSPSGKANTGELFF	TGTGCCAGCAGCCCTAGCGGGAAGGCGAACACCGGGGAGCTGTTTTTT
.	.	TRBJ2-1	TRBV10-3	CAISRVSYNEQFF	TGTGCCATCAGCAGGGTCTCCTACAATGAGCAGTTCTTC
.	once	TRBJ1-2	TRBV5-1	CASSPTENYGYTF	TGCGCCAGCAGCCCCACAGAAAACTATGGCTACACCTTC
TRBD2	.	TRBJ2-7	TRBV28	CASSRTGTSGLYEQYF	TGTGCCAGCAGTCGCACCGGGACTAGCGGCCTCTACGAGCAGTACTTC
TRBD2	.	TRBJ2-3	TRBV30	CAWALDLAGGLDTQYF	TGTGCCTGGGCCCTCGACCTAGCGGGAGGTTTAGATACGCAGTATTTT
.	once	TRBJ2-5	TRBV7-9	CASSSRLQGEGTQYF	TGTGCCAGCAGCTCCCGGCTACAGGGTGAGGGGACCCAGTACTTC
.	.	TRBJ2-2	TRBV4-3	CASSQSRTGLTGELFF	TGCGCCAGCAGCCAAAGTCGCACAGGGCTTACCGGGGAGCTGTTTTTT
.	.	TRBJ2-3	TRBV7-9	CASSLAPADTQYF	TGTGCCAGCAGCTTAGCTCCAGCAGATACGCAGTATTTT
.	.	TRBJ2-3	TRBV10-3	CATAGDTQYF	TGTGCCACCGCGGGAGATACGCAGTATTTT
.	.	TRBJ1-1	TRBV28	CASSLRVNTEAFF	TGTGCCAGCAGTTTACGGGTGAACACTGAAGCTTTCTTT
.	.	TRBJ1-5	TRBV7-9	CASRTENQPQHF	TGTGCCTCCAGGACAGAGAATCAGCCCCAGCATTTT
TRBD1	.	TRBJ2-1	TRBV27	CASSSRTGHNEQFF	TGTGCCAGCAGTTCGAGGACAGGGCACAATGAGCAGTTCTTC
TRBD1	once	TRBJ2-6	TRBV19	CASSMGQGNWAGANVLTF	TGTGCCAGTAGTATGGGACAGGGGAACTGGGCTGGGGCCAACGTCCTGACTTTC
TRBD2	.	TRBJ2-1	TRBV2	CASSERLAGSVRGEQFF	TGTGCCAGCAGTGAAAGGCTAGCGGGAAGTGTAAGGGGTGAGCAGTTCTTC
.	.	TRBJ1-5	TRBV6-1	CASTIGGAENQPQHF	TGTGCCAGCACCATCGGAGGGGCAGAAAATCAGCCCCAGCATTTT
.	.	TRBJ1-5	TRBV28	CASTIPPISRGGGRNQPQHF	TGTGCCAGCACCATTCCACCGATAAGTAGGGGCGGGGGTCGCAATCAGCCCCAGCATTTT
.	.	TRBJ1-2	TRBV5-6	CASSLGWEGSLNYGYTF	TGTGCCAGCAGCTTGGGCTGGGAGGGGTCCCTCAACTATGGCTACACCTTC
.	.	TRBJ1-5	TRBV5-1	CASSLAGGLSQPQHF	TGCGCCAGCAGCTTGGCGGGAGGCCTAAGTCAGCCCCAGCATTTT
TRBD1	.	TRBJ2-3	TRBV28	CASSLGTEITDTQYF	TGTGCCAGCAGCCTTGGGACAGAAATCACAGATACGCAGTATTTT
.	.	TRBJ2-2	TRBV5-1	CASSLAAGERTGELFF	TGCGCCAGCAGCTTGGCGGCAGGGGAGAGGACCGGGGAGCTGTTTTTT
TRBD2	once	TRBJ2-3	TRBV25-1	CASSESPSGPSTDTQYF	TGTGCCAGCAGTGAATCCCCTAGCGGACCATCCACAGATACGCAGTATTTT
TRBD1	.	TRBJ2-2	TRBV18	CASSLGTATGELFF	TGTGCCAGCTCACTGGGGACAGCTACCGGGGAGCTGTTTTTT